The 13 T cell receptor beta chains below were found in one sample sequenced in a study of blood T cell repertoires in COVID-19 (dated by TCRdb to the early 2020s). The library relied on the immunoSEQ multiplex PCR assay. TCRdb took over this immuneACCESS table, retaining in-frame rearrangements with V and J assigned. Such tables are incomplete; in checked studies, under half of the missing clones stem from an unresolved V gene, and the remainder is unexplained. In all, the sample holds 180,000 or so clones, and roughly 88% of those were seen once. Together, the top ten hold over 10% of the sample. Sequencing was done on a sample of PBMCs or T cells enriched from blood (not recorded which). These receptors all stem from a woman aged 55-70 years who had recovered from COVID-19.

This clone was picked up a small number of times. The J gene is TRBJ1-5, the V gene TRBV18, with a weak D call TRBD1 (6 bases). Looked up from germline, CDR1 is KGHSH and CDR2 is LQKENI. The CDR3 is 15 amino acids. Trimming removed 8 bases at V and 5 bases at J, with 19 bases between. The CDR3 spells CASTDRITPHQPQHF. CDR3 nucleotide sequence: TGTGCCAGCACTGACAGGATCACCCCTCATCAGCCCCAGCATTTT.

This chain uses TRBV5-1 with TRBJ1-2, with a weak D call TRBD1 (5 bases). This CDR3 has 14 amino acids. In germline, CDR1 is SGHRS, CDR2 YFSETQ. V lost 2 bases and J lost 8, with 16 bases in between. The CDR3 loop reads CASSLQAALGGYTF. The CDR3 DNA reads TGCGCCAGCAGCTTACAGGCAGCCTTGGGAGGCTACACCTTC.

The gene calls are TRBV12-1 and TRBJ2-7; the D call TRBD2 from the table was never checked on the DNA. TRBV12-1 is a pseudogene locus. This CDR3 is 18 amino acids long. The CDR3 DNA reads as TGTGCCAGCAGCTTTGTTTCTAGCGGGAGGGCCATTGGGTACGAGCAGTACTTC. It codes for CASSFVSSGRAIGYEQYF.

This clone came up once. This chain uses TRBV15 with TRBJ2-1; 9 nucleotides line up with TRBD2. This CDR3 has 15 residues. The V and J ends lost 0 bases and 8 bases, in that order; junction bases with no gene match: 5. Germline-derived CDR1 and CDR2 are LNHNV and YYDKDF (reference sequence). As DNA, the CDR3 is TGTGCCACCAGCAGAGAGCGGGTAGCGGGAGATGAGCAGTTCTTC. Its translation is CATSRERVAGDEQFF. The whole variable domain, remainder taken from reference TRBV15 and TRBJ2-1, is DAMVIQNPRYQVTQFGKPVTLSCSQTLNHNVMYWYQQKSSQAPKLLFHYYDKDFNNEADTPDNFQSRRPNTSFCFLDIRSPGLGDTAMYLCATSRERVAGDEQFFGPGTRLTVL.

This sequence joins TRBV30 and TRBJ1-5; 9 bases are a match to TRBD1. The germline V gene has CDR1 GTSNPN and CDR2 SVGIG (reference sequence). With V trimmed by 5 bases and J by 11 bases, 4 bases remained unmatched. This CDR3 has 11 amino acids. CDR3 amino acids: CAWGTGRAQHF. The DNA of the CDR3 is TGTGCCTGGGGGACAGGGAGAGCCCAGCATTTT.

This rearrangement joins TRBV11-2 to TRBJ2-7; TRBD2 agrees at 7 bases. Germline V lookup: CDR1 SGHAT, CDR2 FQNNGV. The CDR3 contains 13 residues. Trimming took 4 bases from V and 5 from J; bases not matched to a gene: 5. The CDR3 bases are TGTGCCAGCAGCTCAGCGGGAATCAACGAGCAGTACTTC. Amino acid sequence: CASSSAGINEQYF. The whole variable domain, filled in from reference TRBV11-2 and TRBJ2-7, reads EAGVAQSPRYKIIEKRQSVAFWCNPISGHATLYWYQQILGQGPKLLIQFQNNGVVDDSQLPKDRFSAERLKGVDSTLKIQPAKLEDSAVYLCASSSAGINEQYFGPGTRLTVT.

The chain uses TRBV5-6 and TRBJ1-4; TRBD1 aligns across 7 bases. The CDR3 runs 14 residues. V trimming: 4 bases; J trimming: 8 bases; junction bases outside the gene matches: 8. Germline V gene data show CDR1 as SGHDT and CDR2 as YYEEEE. CDR3 in DNA: TGTGCCAGCAGCCAGGGACAGAGAAACGAAAAACTGTTTTTT. This translates into CASSQGQRNEKLFF.

The chain recombines TRBV2 with TRBJ2-1, with D maybe TRBD2 (5 bases). The CDR3 spans 10 residues. Trimming took off 7 bases at V and 7 bases at J, with 5 bases between the two ends. Germline CDR1 SNHLY, CDR2 FYNNEI. DNA for the CDR3: TGTGCCAGCACGGGAAATGAGCAGTTCTTC. Encoded protein: CASTGNEQFF.

The chain recombines TRBV5-1 with TRBJ1-2, with D maybe TRBD1 (5 bases). Looked up from germline, CDR1 is SGHRS and CDR2 is YFSETQ. The ends were cut back, 2 bases at V and 5 bases at J, with 10 bases in the middle. This CDR3 region has 13 residues. The CDR3 reads CASSLGAEYGYTF. The DNA for the CDR3 is TGCGCCAGCAGCTTAGGGGCAGAGTATGGCTACACCTTC.

The chain recombines TRBV30 with TRBJ1-3; D unclear. The CDR3 contains 18 residues. Germline CDR1 GTSNPN, CDR2 SVGIG (reference sequence). V lost 0 bases and J 0 bases, leaving 18 bases between the germline ends. CDR3 sequence: CAWSVGGYLSSSGNTIYF. CDR3 DNA: TGTGCCTGGAGTGTAGGCGGGTATTTGAGTTCCTCTGGAAACACCATATATTTT.

The table lists this clone with a few counts. This is likely a read error, given that the CDR3 carries no conserved phenylalanine or tryptophan at its end. The DNA is left out, because the CDR3 cannot be placed on it with certainty; the CDR3 is given as TCRdb lists it. This chain joins TRBV12-1 and TRBJ2-7; TRBD1, the D gene given by the table, was not confirmed from the DNA. TRBV12-1 is listed as a pseudogene. The CDR3 spans 8 amino acids, including both terminal residues. The CDR3 region is CASSPQRI.

The chain is built from TRBV23-1 and TRBJ1-1; 8 bases fit TRBD1. TRBV23-1 is identified as an open reading frame with a role that is uncertain. CDR3 length: 14 amino acids. Trimming took 8 bases from V and 3 from J; bases not matched to a gene: 8. CDR3 in DNA: TGCGCCAGCTATACGGACAGGGTTGACACTGAAGCTTTCTTT. This sequence encodes CASYTDRVDTEAFF.

The CDR3 is CAWSVYRSGGYTF. CDR3 sequence (DNA): TGTGCCTGGAGTGTATACAGGTCGGGTGGCTACACCTTC. The chain links TRBV30 to TRBJ1-2, with a possible D match to TRBD1 (5 bases). V gave up 0 bases and J gave up 7 bases, with 12 bases separating them. The CDR3 length is 13 residues. From germline, CDR1 is GTSNPN and CDR2 SVGIG (reference sequence).